Listed below are T cell receptor beta chains from one sample, sequenced in a study of OX40 agonist ivuxolimab in advanced cancers. Repertoires were generated with immunoSEQ multiplex PCR, while TCRdb's copy carries only in-frame clones and drops some. The table has 76,000 or so clones, around nine tenths seen once; the top ten hold 13%. The sample consisted of CD4+ or CD8+ T cells sorted from blood, taken in a trial of the OX40 agonist ivuxolimab. These receptors originate from an adult with an advanced solid tumor such as melanoma, head and neck, liver or kidney cancer. CDR3s include the opening cysteine and the closing phenylalanine or tryptophan. The order of the fields is V gene, J gene, CDR3 protein.

v_gene: TRBV6-1; j_gene: TRBJ1-2; CDR3aa: CASSYIDSNYGYTF
v_gene: TRBV19; j_gene: TRBJ1-6; CDR3aa: CASSRNGASNNSPLHF
v_gene: TRBV30; j_gene: TRBJ2-5; CDR3aa: CAWSLGSLGETQYF
v_gene: TRBV7-9; j_gene: TRBJ2-1; CDR3aa: CASSLDGRGRSDEQFF
v_gene: TRBV10-1; j_gene: TRBJ1-1; CDR3aa: CASSELKGVTEAFF
v_gene: TRBV10-2; j_gene: TRBJ2-6; CDR3aa: CASWNGPGGANVLTF
v_gene: TRBV28; j_gene: TRBJ2-6; CDR3aa: CASSYISGANVLTF
v_gene: TRBV27; j_gene: TRBJ2-1; CDR3aa: CASSFWALASQSNEQFF
v_gene: TRBV27; j_gene: TRBJ1-1; CDR3aa: CASSAGRVGGLDTEAFF
v_gene: TRBV6-1; j_gene: TRBJ2-5; CDR3aa: CASSDRGEGETQYF
v_gene: TRBV6-5; j_gene: TRBJ2-1; CDR3aa: CASSAGTGAMVF
v_gene: TRBV15; j_gene: TRBJ2-7; CDR3aa: CATSRDWTGDGYEQYF
v_gene: TRBV10-3; j_gene: TRBJ1-4; CDR3aa: CAISRTGKDEKLVF
v_gene: TRBV19; j_gene: TRBJ1-4; CDR3aa: CASSLHGPEGEKLFF
v_gene: TRBV30; j_gene: TRBJ1-1; CDR3aa: CAWMGENTEAFF
v_gene: TRBV27; j_gene: TRBJ2-7; CDR3aa: CASSLTGTSGIHSYEQYF
v_gene: TRBV7-8; j_gene: TRBJ1-2; CDR3aa: CASSLGDYGYTF
v_gene: TRBV6-5; j_gene: TRBJ2-5; CDR3aa: CASSPGLARETQYF
v_gene: TRBV11-1; j_gene: TRBJ2-5; CDR3aa: CASSDLRASGGQETQYF
v_gene: TRBV25-1; j_gene: TRBJ1-2; CDR3aa: CASSEFSGFMAYGYTF
v_gene: TRBV7-9; j_gene: TRBJ1-6; CDR3aa: CASSLEGRGTLHF
v_gene: TRBV6-1; j_gene: TRBJ2-1; CDR3aa: CASSESPHNEQFF
v_gene: TRBV4-1; j_gene: TRBJ1-2; CDR3aa: CASSQDPKGNYGYTF
v_gene: TRBV11-2; j_gene: TRBJ2-3; CDR3aa: CASSLASGAGTDTQYF
v_gene: TRBV6-1; j_gene: TRBJ2-1; CDR3aa: CASSGRALAEDNEQFF
v_gene: TRBV11-2; j_gene: TRBJ1-1; CDR3aa: CASSLGTGRREAFF
v_gene: TRBV19; j_gene: TRBJ2-1; CDR3aa: CASSPNSGRAYYNEQFF
v_gene: TRBV9; j_gene: TRBJ2-1; CDR3aa: CASSPQGANYNEQFF
v_gene: TRBV4-2; j_gene: TRBJ2-3; CDR3aa: CASSQQTGLEHGMTDTQYF
v_gene: TRBV28; j_gene: TRBJ1-5; CDR3aa: CASMLGGDQPQHF
v_gene: TRBV2; j_gene: TRBJ2-5; CDR3aa: CASRAGPGETQYF
v_gene: TRBV7-9; j_gene: TRBJ1-6; CDR3aa: CASSSIPGFRGSPLHF
v_gene: TRBV28; j_gene: TRBJ1-6; CDR3aa: CASSTPGEANSPLHF
v_gene: TRBV7-8; j_gene: TRBJ1-1; CDR3aa: CASSFFGSNTEAFF
v_gene: TRBV2; j_gene: TRBJ2-6; CDR3aa: CASSARTGANSGANVLTF
v_gene: TRBV6-4; j_gene: TRBJ2-2; CDR3aa: CASSEGLADTGELFF
v_gene: TRBV6-5; j_gene: TRBJ2-7; CDR3aa: CASSYSTGTGYEEQYF
v_gene: TRBV14; j_gene: TRBJ2-7; CDR3aa: CASSQDRQGAYEQYF
v_gene: TRBV5-4; j_gene: TRBJ2-7; CDR3aa: CASSLWASGNYEQYF
v_gene: TRBV19; j_gene: TRBJ2-7; CDR3aa: CASSVQGAPGYEQYF
v_gene: TRBV10-3; j_gene: TRBJ2-1; CDR3aa: CAISESRTGGGSSYNEQFF
v_gene: TRBV10-3; j_gene: TRBJ2-5; CDR3aa: CAIRDHPGGEQYF
v_gene: TRBV7-9; j_gene: TRBJ2-7; CDR3aa: CASSLSGTGRDEQYF
v_gene: TRBV12-5; j_gene: TRBJ2-5; CDR3aa: CASGLRGSETQYF
v_gene: TRBV7-3; j_gene: TRBJ2-1; CDR3aa: CASSLYGNNEQFF